The source of this T cell receptor (beta chain) is a study of Ad26.COV2.S vaccination and SARS-CoV-2 variants. About the research overall: Ad26.COV2.S given intramuscularly, once or twice 56 days apart. Findings and limits, study-wide: The study found similar non-spike TCR breadth in vaccine and placebo recipients. The TCR breadth and depth analyses may have produced an underestimate of total T cell responses.

Comment on this clone: Its cognate antigen is unknown.

As to treatment: around 19 received Ad26.COV2.S at low or high dose, single or two shots; roughly 5 received placebo; per-sample allocation not given. Sampling was done on day 63 after the first vaccine or placebo injection. Boston hosted the donor, who was an adult aged 18-55 years. The CDR3 sequence is 14 residues long. The germline V gene encodes CDR1 SGHTA and CDR2 FQGNSA. V lost 6 bases and J 2 bases, leaving 14 bases between the germline ends. Using immunoSEQ multiplex PCR, the repertoire was profiled, and TCRdb retains in-frame clones only, with some absent. The sample includes around 320,000 clones, just over 85% of them seen just once.

The rearrangement uses TRBV7-2 and TRBJ2-7; D remains unclear. This clonotype originated in a person aged 18-65 years who received the Ad26.COV2.S COVID-19 vaccine or a placebo. The input for sequencing was peripheral blood, taken in a trial of Ad26.COV2.S vaccine versus placebo. Written as DNA, the CDR3 is TGTGCCAGCAGGTCCCCCGGTTCAACCTACGAGCAGTACTTC. Translating gives CASRSPGSTYEQYF.